The 16 T cell receptor beta chains below all came from one sample that was sequenced in a study of T cells in Graves' hyperthyroidism and ophthalmopathy. TCR beta CDR3 regions were amplified from RNA transcripts. TCR CDR3 regions were first amplified by RT-PCR with HTBI primers. MiXCR was run by TCRdb on the multiplex PCR reads, yielding one entry per CDR3 protein. Of about 360,000 distinct CDR3 sequences listed, approximately 25% are singletons. The sequencing input was blood. These receptors all come from a middle-aged man with Graves' hyperthyroidism.

CDR3 coding DNA: TGTGCCAGCTCCATCCTACAGGAATCCTATGGCTACACCTTC. This encodes CASSILQESYGYTF. This chain links TRBV6-1 with TRBJ1-2, with D tentatively TRBD1 (5 bases). V shed 8 bases and J shed 4 bases, with 17 bases lying between them. The germline gives CDR1 MNHNS, CDR2 SASEGT. This CDR3 is built from 14 residues.

This clonotype was observed a few times. The chain carries TRBV2 and TRBJ2-3, with a tentative D call TRBD2 (6 bases). Trimming removed 8 bases at V and 3 bases at J, with 15 bases between. Looked up from germline, CDR1 is SNHLY and CDR2 is FYNNEI. The CDR3 sequence is 14 residues long. The CDR3 region has the DNA TGTGCCAGCCTTAGCGGAATCGTGACAGATACGCAGTATTTT. As protein: CASLSGIVTDTQYF. The variable domain in full, completed from reference TRBV2 and TRBJ2-3, reads EPEVTQTPSHQVTQMGQEVILRCVPISNHLYFYWYRQILGQKVEFLVSFYNNEISEKSEIFDDQFSVERPDGSNFTLKIRSTKLEDSAMYFCASLSGIVTDTQYFGPGTRLTVL.

This sequence joins TRBV24-1 and TRBJ2-6; D is undetermined. V gave up 6 bases and J gave up 2 bases, with 4 bases separating them. The CDR3 is 13 amino acids. The germline gives CDR1 KGHDR, CDR2 SFDVKD. The CDR3 reads CATSRAGANVLTF. For the CDR3, the DNA is TGTGCCACCAGTAGGGCTGGGGCCAACGTCCTGACTTTC.

About this clonotype: This clone may be a read error of a much larger clone one base away. The rearrangement joins TRBV11-1 to TRBJ2-1, with TRBD2 matching 8 bases. This CDR3 comprises 15 residues. Germline values: CDR1 SGHAT, CDR2 FQDESV (reference sequence). CDR3 amino acids: CASSQSGSGYKEQFF. The DNA for the CDR3 is TGTGCCAGCAGCCAAAGCGGGAGCGGCTACAAAGAGCAGTTCTTC.

The gene calls are TRBV13 and TRBJ2-2; D may match TRBD1 or TRBD2 (5 bases each). The CDR3 extends over 16 amino acids. V shed 5 bases and J shed 0 bases, with 13 bases lying between them. Germline V CDR1 and CDR2: PRHDT, FYEKMQ (reference sequence). The CDR3 bases are TGTGCCAGCAGCCCACACGGGGACCCGAACACCGGGGAGCTGTTTTTT. Translation gives CASSPHGDPNTGELFF.

This clonotype showed up just a few times. The chain combines TRBV20-1 with TRBJ2-1, with D possibly matching TRBD2 (5 bases). V lost 3 bases and J 10 bases, leaving 13 bases between the germline ends. CDR3 length: 12 residues. Germline CDR1 and CDR2: DFQATT and SNEGSKA (reference sequence). CDR3: CSASLAIGEQFF. In DNA form, the CDR3 reads TGCAGTGCTAGTCTAGCAATAGGAGAGCAGTTCTTC.

Many counts were recorded for this clonotype. The chain joins TRBV12-5 to TRBJ2-5; D gene uncertain. CDR1 is LGHNT and CDR2 is FRNRAP in the germline V gene. The germline V and J ends were trimmed by 0 bases and 5 bases, with 10 bases remaining between them. There are 14 residues in the CDR3. Here the CDR3 reads CASGLVGLEETQYF. The CDR3 nucleotides read TGTGCTAGTGGTTTGGTAGGCCTCGAGGAGACCCAGTACTTC.

On this clonotype: An end of the junction differs from the germline gene, which may be a read error. V usage is TRBV28 and J usage is TRBJ2-1; the match to TRBD1 covers 10 bases. In germline, CDR1 is MDHEN, CDR2 SYDVKM. The CDR3 loop spans 15 amino acids. The CDR3 region has the DNA TGTGCCAGCAGGGGGGACAGGGGTTCCTGCAATGAGCAGTTCTTC. It specifies CASRGDRGSCNEQFF.

This clonotype has a handful of counts. The J gene is TRBJ2-1, the V gene TRBV11-2; 7 nucleotides line up with TRBD2. V dropped 1 base and J dropped 3; count of bases not matched to a gene: 6. This CDR3 has 16 amino acids. Germline V lookup: CDR1 SGHAT, CDR2 FQNNGV. CDR3 coding DNA: TGTGCCAGCAGCTTAGGTTGGCGGGAGATCTACAATGAGCAGTTCTTC. Protein product: CASSLGWREIYNEQFF.

V and J are TRBV24-1 and TRBJ2-1; the D is unclear. Trimming shortened V by 0 bases and J by 5 bases, and 4 bases separated the two germline ends. Germline loops: CDR1 KGHDR, CDR2 SFDVKD. The CDR3 has 13 residues. The CDR3 here is CATSDLKNNEQFF. CDR3 in DNA: TGTGCCACCAGTGATTTGAAAAACAATGAGCAGTTCTTC.

This rearrangement joins TRBV12-5 to TRBJ1-1, with D possibly TRBD1 on 5 matching bases. V gave up 5 bases and J gave up 6 bases, with 13 bases separating them. The CDR3 has 13 residues. The germline CDR1 and CDR2 sequences are LGHNT and FRNRAP. The CDR3 DNA follows: TGTGCTAGTGGTCCTTTTAGAGGGGCTGAAGCTTTCTTT. It specifies CASGPFRGAEAFF.

The V call is TRBV9, the J call TRBJ2-2, with D perhaps matching TRBD2 (6 bases). The CDR3 has 17 amino acids. The V gene lost 2 bases and the J gene lost 1 base, with 15 bases spanning the gap. Germline V gene sequence: CDR1 SGDLS, CDR2 YYNGEE. CDR3 in amino acids: CASSVVARGENTGELFF. Here the CDR3 DNA reads TGTGCCAGCAGCGTCGTCGCGCGGGGAGAGAACACCGGGGAGCTGTTTTTT.

This clonotype was seen only a few times. As DNA, the CDR3 is TGCAGTGCTAGGCTGCAGGAGAGCACAGATACGCAGTATTTT. Protein sequence: CSARLQESTDTQYF. The chain joins TRBV20-1 to TRBJ2-3; D unclear. Germline loops: CDR1 DFQATT, CDR2 SNEGSKA (reference sequence). The CDR3 consists of 14 residues. The V end lost 3 bases, the J end lost 0 bases, and 10 bases lay between the germline ends.

This clonotype was counted a few times. The rearrangement joins TRBV10-1 to TRBJ2-1; D unresolved. Deletions cut 0 bases from V and 1 base from J, with 13 bases between. The CDR3 length is 17 residues. Germline CDR1 reads WNHNN; CDR2 reads SYGVQD (reference sequence). CDR3 protein: CASSESLDGLSYNEQFF. CDR3 DNA: TGCGCCAGCAGTGAGTCGTTGGACGGGCTTTCCTACAATGAGCAGTTCTTC.

This chain joins TRBV3-1 and TRBJ2-7, with D possibly being TRBD1 (6 bases). Trimming took off 6 bases at V and 0 bases at J, with 12 bases between the two ends. In germline, CDR1 is LGHDT, CDR2 YNNKEL (reference sequence). This CDR3 is built from 14 residues. CDR3 region: CASSSRTASYEQYF. As DNA, the CDR3 is TGTGCCAGCAGTTCACGGACAGCCTCCTACGAGCAGTACTTC.

This clonotype has a handful of counts. The genes are TRBV19 and TRBJ1-6; 8 bases fit TRBD1. Germline CDR1 LNHDA, CDR2 SQIVND (reference sequence). CDR3 size: 14 residues. After removal of 7 bases from V and 7 bases from J, the junction contained 6 bases not matched to a gene. As DNA, the CDR3 is TGTGCCAGTACAGGGGGCTTAGGAAATTCACCCCTCCACTTT. Its translation is CASTGGLGNSPLHF.